One and the same sample provided the 21 T cell receptor beta chains below, sequenced in a study of cytomegalovirus exposure and HLA in healthy donors. Clones were read by immunoSEQ multiplex PCR, and TCRdb kept only the in-frame ones, dropping some. The data contain 180,000 or so clones, approximately 80% of them singletons. The sequencing sample was made of PBMCs. These receptors all stem from a woman in her twenties or thirties in good health and CMV-seropositive.

The chain employs TRBV25-1 and TRBJ2-1; 7 bases are shared with TRBD2. Germline loops: CDR1 MGHDK, CDR2 SYGVNS. The length of the CDR3 is 18 residues. V lost 6 bases to trimming and J lost 4 bases; unmatched junction nucleotides: 18. The DNA of the CDR3 is TGTGCCAGCAGGGGACTACCTACCGTTTCGGACGTTTACAATGAGCAGTTCTTC. It translates to CASRGLPTVSDVYNEQFF.

This clone appeared once. CDR3: CASSQIQDNQPQHF. In nucleotides, the CDR3 is TGTGCCAGCAGTCAGATACAGGACAATCAGCCCCAGCATTTT. V and J are TRBV28 and TRBJ1-5; possibly TRBD1 for D (5 bases). There are 14 residues in the CDR3. V lost 5 bases and J lost 3, with 11 bases in between. The germline gives CDR1 MDHEN, CDR2 SYDVKM. The full variable domain, in which reference TRBV28 and TRBJ1-5 provide the parts outside the CDR3, is DVKVTQSSRYLVKRTGEKVFLECVQDMDHENMFWYRQDPGLGLRLIYFSYDVKMKEKGDIPEGYSVSREKKERFSLILESASTNQTSMYLCASSQIQDNQPQHFGDGTRLSIL.

This clone was counted between two and nine times. This chain uses TRBV9 with TRBJ2-7, with 11 bases fitting TRBD2. This CDR3 has 16 amino acids. V dropped 0 bases and J dropped 5; count of bases not matched to a gene: 7. Germline values: CDR1 SGDLS, CDR2 YYNGEE. CDR3: CASSVDSSGRAHEQYF. The CDR3 bases are TGTGCCAGCAGCGTAGACAGTAGCGGGAGGGCCCACGAGCAGTACTTC.

The chain is built from TRBV6-1 and TRBJ2-7, with D unresolved. Germline values: CDR1 MNHNS, CDR2 SASEGT. V lost 8 bases, J lost 4 bases, and 9 bases lay in between. This CDR3 is 11 amino acids long. The DNA for the CDR3 is TGTGCCAGCCCCGACTCATACGAGCAGTACTTC. Protein product: CASPDSYEQYF.

The chain employs TRBV5-1 and TRBJ1-1, with D tentatively TRBD1 (5 bases). The CDR3 is made up of 15 amino acids. Trimming cost V 0 bases and J 2 bases, with 11 bases left between them. The germline V gene has CDR1 SGHRS and CDR2 YFSETQ. CDR3 loop: CASSLDPDRNTEAFF. CDR3 sequence (DNA): TGCGCCAGCAGCTTGGACCCCGACAGAAACACTGAAGCTTTCTTT. The full variable domain, in which reference TRBV5-1 and TRBJ1-1 provide the parts outside the CDR3, is KAGVTQTPRYLIKTRGQQVTLSCSPISGHRSVSWYQQTPGQGLQFLFEYFSETQRNKGNFPGRFSGRQFSNSRSEMNVSTLELGDSALYLCASSLDPDRNTEAFFGQGTRLTVV.

This chain links TRBV29-1 with TRBJ1-2; tentatively, D is TRBD1 (6 bases). Trimming stripped 4 bases from V and 8 bases from J, with 11 bases between. The CDR3 runs to 11 residues. The germline CDR1 and CDR2 sequences are SQVTM and ANQGSEA. The CDR3 nucleotides are TGCAGCGTTGGGGGGCTAGGAGGCTACACCTTC. Translated, it gives CSVGGLGGYTF. The full variable domain, its missing parts supplied by reference TRBV29-1 and TRBJ1-2, is SAVISQKPSRDICQRGTSLTIQCQVDSQVTMMFWYRQQPGQSLTLIATANQGSEATYESGFVIDKFPISRPNLTFSTLTVSNMSPEDSSIYLCSVGGLGGYTFGSGTRLTVV.

A few counts support this clone. The sample holds other DNA sequences that translate to the same CDR3. The chain joins TRBV2 to TRBJ1-3; no definite D call. V lost 6 bases, J lost 1 base, and 4 bases lay in between. The length of the CDR3 is 12 residues. Germline lookup yields CDR1 SNHLY and CDR2 FYNNEI. CDR3 amino acids: CASRYSGNTIYF. As DNA, the CDR3 is TGTGCCAGCAGGTATTCTGGAAACACCATATATTTT. The variable domain in full, with the rest retrieved from reference TRBV2 and TRBJ1-3, is EPEVTQTPSHQVTQMGQEVILRCVPISNHLYFYWYRQILGQKVEFLVSFYNNEISEKSEIFDDQFSVERPDGSNFTLKIRSTKLEDSAMYFCASRYSGNTIYFGEGSWLTVV.

The J gene is TRBJ2-7, the V gene TRBV6-4; 9 bases match TRBD1. Germline CDR1 reads MRHNA; CDR2 reads SNTAGT. Unmatched junction bases numbered 2, after V lost 3 bases and J lost 5 bases. CDR3 length: 13 amino acids. CDR3 sequence reads: CASSDGQGNEQYF. The CDR3 nucleotides read TGTGCCAGCAGTGATGGACAGGGGAACGAGCAGTACTTC.

This chain joins TRBV6-5 and TRBJ1-5; TRBD1 agrees at 7 bases. The V segment lost 6 bases and the J segment 10 bases; nucleotides outside the gene matches: 6. CDR1 is MNHEY, CDR2 SVGAGI, per germline. This CDR3 has 12 amino acids. The CDR3 DNA follows: TGTGCCAGCAGCCAGGGGGGAGGACCCCAGCATTTT. This codes for CASSQGGGPQHF.

The rearrangement joins TRBV5-6 to TRBJ2-1; the match to TRBD1 covers 7 bases. The CDR3 loop spans 14 amino acids. V shed 5 bases, J shed 1 base, and the junction held 3 bases outside the gene matches. Germline V lookup: CDR1 SGHDT, CDR2 YYEEEE. In DNA, the CDR3 is TGTGCCAGCAGTCGCAGGGGGTCCTACAATGAGCAGTTCTTC. Amino acids: CASSRRGSYNEQFF.

The chain links TRBV7-3 to TRBJ1-1; no firm D call. V shed 1 base and J shed 6 bases, with 12 bases lying between them. The CDR3 consists of 14 residues. Looked up from germline, CDR1 is SGHTA and CDR2 is FQGTGA. CDR3 protein: CASSLKLPHSEAFF. The CDR3 DNA reads TGTGCCAGCAGCTTAAAGCTACCTCATTCTGAAGCTTTCTTT.

The chain links TRBV15 to TRBJ2-7, with 9 bases aligning to TRBD2. This CDR3 spans 16 amino acids. With 0 bases clipped from V and 4 bases from J, the junction kept 7 bases outside the gene matches. CDR1 and CDR2 from the germline V gene are LNHNV and YYDKDF (reference sequence). CDR3 residues: CATSRDQGSGRYEQYF. The CDR3 region has the DNA TGTGCCACCAGCAGAGATCAGGGGAGCGGGAGGTACGAGCAGTACTTC.

The rearrangement links TRBV7-8 to TRBJ1-3, with D maybe TRBD1 (6 bases). V was pared by 4 bases and J by 4 bases, with 14 bases between. Germline-derived CDR1 and CDR2 are SGHVS and FQNEAQ. This CDR3 comprises 15 residues. CDR3 coding DNA: TGTGCCAGCAGCTCCTTCACAGGGTCAGGAAACACCATATATTTT. It encodes CASSSFTGSGNTIYF.

The CDR3 bases are TGTGCCAGCAGTTACTTACTAGCGGGATCCACCGGGGAGCTGTTTTTT. Protein product: CASSYLLAGSTGELFF. J is TRBJ2-2 and V is TRBV6-5; 10 bases are a match to TRBD2. After removal of 1 base from V and 4 bases from J, the junction contained 3 bases not matched to a gene. CDR1 is MNHEY and CDR2 is SVGAGI in the germline V gene. The CDR3 loop spans 16 amino acids.

This chain connects TRBV7-9 to TRBJ2-7, with 9 positions matching TRBD2. The CDR3 is made up of 17 amino acids. Germline V gene data show CDR1 as SEHNR and CDR2 as FQNEAQ (reference sequence). V was clipped by 2 bases and J by 2 bases; unmatched bases: 10. The CDR3 here is CASSLTDLAGEPYEQYF. Written as DNA, the CDR3 is TGTGCCAGCAGCTTAACCGATTTAGCGGGAGAACCCTACGAGCAGTACTTC. The whole variable domain, filled in from reference TRBV7-9 and TRBJ2-7, reads DTGVSQNPRHKITKRGQNVTFRCDPISEHNRLYWYRQTLGQGPEFLTYFQNEAQLEKSRLLSDRFSAERPKGSFSTLEIQRTEQGDSAMYLCASSLTDLAGEPYEQYFGPGTRLTVT.

This sequence joins TRBV9 and TRBJ2-3; TRBD1 matches at 7 bases. Germline assignment: CDR1 SGDLS and CDR2 YYNGEE. After removal of 4 bases from V and 1 base from J, the junction contained 3 bases not matched to a gene. The CDR3 loop spans 14 amino acids. The CDR3 spells CASSPGTGTDTQYF. The CDR3 nucleotides read TGTGCCAGCAGCCCTGGGACAGGCACAGATACGCAGTATTTT.

The chain employs TRBV28 and TRBJ1-4; no definite D call. Trimming stripped 7 bases from V and 7 bases from J, with 16 bases between. The CDR3 has 14 amino acids. Germline lookup yields CDR1 MDHEN and CDR2 SYDVKM. The CDR3 DNA is TGTGCCAGCATTCTGAATGGGAGCGGTGAAAAACTGTTTTTT. It codes for CASILNGSGEKLFF.

This chain connects TRBV5-1 to TRBJ1-3; TRBD1 is a possible D gene (5 bases). CDR1 is SGHRS and CDR2 is YFSETQ in the germline V gene. Trimming shortened V by 2 bases and J by 3 bases, and 15 bases separated the two germline ends. There are 16 residues in the CDR3. The CDR3 reads CASSFGAVDGGNTIYF. The CDR3 coding sequence is TGCGCCAGCAGCTTTGGGGCGGTCGACGGTGGAAACACCATATATTTT. Full variable domain (outside the CDR3, taken from reference TRBV5-1 and TRBJ1-3): KAGVTQTPRYLIKTRGQQVTLSCSPISGHRSVSWYQQTPGQGLQFLFEYFSETQRNKGNFPGRFSGRQFSNSRSEMNVSTLELGDSALYLCASSFGAVDGGNTIYFGEGSWLTVV.

The rearrangement joins TRBV28 to TRBJ1-4; tentatively, D is TRBD1 (5 bases). This CDR3 has 14 amino acids. Trimming left V 2 bases short and J 4 bases short, with 8 bases between. Germline values: CDR1 MDHEN, CDR2 SYDVKM. CDR3 in amino acids: CASSLQGINEKLFF. The CDR3 region has the DNA TGTGCCAGCAGTTTACAGGGAATTAATGAAAAACTGTTTTTT.

This chain joins TRBV6-1 and TRBJ1-2; D is undetermined. Germline CDR1 and CDR2: MNHNS and SASEGT. This CDR3 has 12 amino acids. V lost 1 base, J lost 6 bases, and 6 bases lay in between. DNA for the CDR3: TGTGCCAGCAGTGAAGGAGGGAATGGCTACACCTTC. It encodes CASSEGGNGYTF.

This clone was seen more than once but under ten times. The genes are TRBV2 and TRBJ2-3; 9 bases line up with TRBD2. The CDR3 extends over 15 amino acids. The germline V gene has CDR1 SNHLY and CDR2 FYNNEI. Trimming removed 9 bases from V and 6 bases from J; junction bases left unmatched: 13. The CDR3 DNA sequence: TGTGCCAGTAAGATTGCTAGCGGGGCAGCCGATACGCAGTATTTT. Protein sequence: CASKIASGAADTQYF.